This T cell receptor (beta chain) was recorded in a study of T cells in localized non-small cell lung cancer. V dropped 4 bases and J dropped 3 bases, with 9 bases sitting between them. CDR1 is SGHDN, CDR2 FVKESK, per germline. The CDR3 runs to 13 residues. Clones were sequenced by immunoSEQ multiplex PCR, and TCRdb holds only the in-frame ones, with some missing. The table records fewer than 3,500 clones, around a sixth of them present only once. This clone has more than one count but fewer than ten. The sequence was collected from a man between 40 and 70 years old with stage I lung adenocarcinoma. The sequencing here drew on lung tumor tissue, taken before any cancer treatment. The gene calls are TRBV14 and TRBJ1-2; D ambiguous. The CDR3 coding sequence is TGTGCCAGCAGCCCGGACCGATACTATGGCTACACCTTC. Its translation is CASSPDRYYGYTF.